Reported below is one TCR beta chain. This specimen comes from a study of blood T cell repertoires in COVID-19. The protocol was immunoSEQ multiplex PCR, while the TCRdb copy is restricted to in-frame clones and leaves out a portion. The sample consists of about 210,000 clones, about 80% of them appearing once. Trimming took off 4 bases at V and 4 bases at J, with 8 bases between the two ends. The length of the CDR3 is 12 residues. Germline values: CDR1 MNHNY, CDR2 SVGAGI (reference sequence). The sample taken for sequencing was peripheral blood. The rearrangement uses TRBV6-6 and TRBJ2-7, with D maybe TRBD1 (6 bases). The sequence was collected from a woman aged 60 to 75 with COVID-19, enrolled during active disease. The CDR3 DNA reads as TGTGCCAGCAGTTCCCAGGGGTACGAGCAGTACTTC. This gives the protein CASSSQGYEQYF.